This paragraph reports one TCR beta chain. The antigen this receptor binds is unknown. No per-base quality is available; no much larger clone lies one base away. The 39 donors, aged about 6 to 100 years, were systemically healthy Caucasian individuals from Russia. Each donor gave ten milliliters of peripheral blood, collected into EDTA-treated Vacutainer tubes. PBMCs were isolated by Ficoll-Paque density-gradient centrifugation, with at least 7 million obtained per sample. Total RNA, at least 6 micrograms per sample, was extracted from PBMCs with Trizol reagent. The percentages of naive CD45RAhigh/CD27high T cells were determined by flow cytometry on a PBMC aliquot from every donor. This entry is derived from a study of blood T cells in healthy people across ages (dated by TCRdb to between 2015 and 2017). Some background on the complete study: In model experiments, template switching captured roughly one uniquely barcoded TCR beta cDNA molecule for every two T cells. To track age-related changes in TCR beta repertoire diversity, the study relied on deep sequencing normalized with unique cDNA molecular identifiers. To avoid experimental bias, donors of different ages were randomly spread across the sequencing lanes. Two additional independent replicas of 1 million unique cDNA reads from the same blood draw were analyzed for two donors (one aged 18 to 30 and one aged 80 or older). The donors were divided into four age groups: young (average around 15 years), middle-aged (about 40), aged (roughly 66) and long-lived (82).

Inclusive of the bounding cysteine and phenylalanine, the CDR3 is 17 residues long. Only CDR3 DNA is held: 51 bases, read in frame from base 1. Trimming at the junction amounts to 2 bases on V and 7 bases on J, and the germline ends lie 18 bases apart. Reading the germline V gene gives CDR1 MNHEY and CDR2 SVGAGI. General conclusions and limits of the study: Compared with the aged group, the long-lived group had more naive CD4+ T cells, fewer expanded clones and increased TCR diversity, suggesting age selection. There was a strong correlation between observed TCR beta diversity and the percentage of naive T cells measured by flow cytometry. Observed TCR beta diversity per million T cells fell roughly linearly with age, and a significant reduction was already apparent by age approximately 41. Bulk unsorted PBMC profiling prevented conclusive comparison of naive and antigen-experienced compartments. The CMV infection status of donors was not known, potentially confounding age-related changes in expanded clonotypes. Estimates of total diversity based on one million sequenced T cells were regarded as lower bounds and as underestimates.

The method was 5' RACE. This sample was sequenced with an Illumina HiSeq 2500. A second PCR of roughly 7 to 11 cycles was performed with a sample-barcoded 5' primer and a J-beta primer mix. Each TCR beta cDNA molecule received a unique molecular identifier from a template-switch 5' adaptor carrying 12 random nucleotides. Each sample yielded at least 3 million CDR3-containing paired-end reads. The Mint cDNA synthesis kit, primed by a TRBC-specific oligonucleotide, was used to synthesize first-strand cDNA from all RNA. After uracil-DNA glycosylase treatment, a first 18-cycle PCR used universal primers M1SS and BC2_uni_R on all cDNA. The study's processing was this. For normalization, 1 million high-quality reads were randomly selected from each sample, with every read carrying a distinct molecular identifier. Reads sharing molecular identifiers were discarded rather than binned into consensus sequences. MiTCR, with a Q25 quality threshold and the strictest error-elimination algorithm, was used for CDR3 identification, clonotype clustering and error correction. A nonparametric unseen species model using Euler transformation provided a lower-bound estimate of total TCR beta diversity. TCRdb applied fastp at Q25 and MiXCR to the public reads, then kept only in-frame beta chains. Rows with a matching CDR3 protein are joined into one entry that keeps the most common DNA and genes. For this entry, the V and J calls and clone size follow TCRdb and not the study's own pipeline. This sample has 650,000 to 700,000 distinct CDR3 sequences in its table, and approximately 29% of those were observed once. The ten largest clones add up to 15% of the sample.

The chain was built from TRBV6-5 and TRBJ1-6; the D gene cannot be named for sure. This clonotype was obtained from an elderly woman in good health. Donor details come from another sample of the same person, matched by shared clones. Sequenced: blood. The CDR3 protein is CASSYNHPEGSNSPLHF. The nucleotide sequence reads TGTGCCAGCAGTTACAACCACCCTGAGGGAAGCAATTCACCCCTCCACTTT.